This T cell receptor (beta chain) derives from a study of radiation and T cells in renal cell carcinoma. As for the study in general: Nephrectomy followed 15 Gy stereotactic body radiation by 4 weeks. Broader study findings: From baseline, blood top tumor clonotypes peaked at 2 weeks post-radiation.

Stated time point: baseline pretreatment blood. Treatment: 15 Gy SBRT to primary tumor, nephrectomy 4 weeks later. The patient's renal cell carcinoma had clear cell pathology. The method was immunoSEQ multiplex PCR; TCRdb's version includes in-frame clones alone and lacks a portion of them. The sample has 150,000 or so clones; about 87% are singletons. As concerns this clone: Its antigen is still unknown.

The receptor was derived from a woman aged 70-85 years with renal cell carcinoma. Sequenced here: blood, sampled from a patient whose treatment included radiotherapy and nephrectomy.

CDR3 nucleotide sequence: TGTGCCAGCAGCTCGACCGGACAGGGGATTGGTAATTCACCCCTCCACTTT. It encodes CASSSTGQGIGNSPLHF. The rearrangement joins TRBV7-6 to TRBJ1-6; 9 nucleotides match TRBD1. The germline CDR1 and CDR2 sequences are SGHVS and FNYEAQ. V shed 4 bases and J 6 bases; nucleotides not matched to a gene: 10. This CDR3 has 17 residues.